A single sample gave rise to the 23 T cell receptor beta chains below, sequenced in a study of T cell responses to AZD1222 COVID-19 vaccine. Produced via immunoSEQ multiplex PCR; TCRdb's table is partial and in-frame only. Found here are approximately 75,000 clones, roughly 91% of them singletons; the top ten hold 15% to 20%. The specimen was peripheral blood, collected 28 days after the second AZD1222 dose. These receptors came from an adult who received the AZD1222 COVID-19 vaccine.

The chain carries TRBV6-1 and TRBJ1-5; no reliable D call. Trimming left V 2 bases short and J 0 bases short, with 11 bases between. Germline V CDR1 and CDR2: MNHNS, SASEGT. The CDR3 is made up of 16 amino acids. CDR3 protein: CASSEPAGYSNQPQHF. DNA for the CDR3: TGTGCCAGCAGTGAACCGGCCGGATATAGCAATCAGCCCCAGCATTTT.

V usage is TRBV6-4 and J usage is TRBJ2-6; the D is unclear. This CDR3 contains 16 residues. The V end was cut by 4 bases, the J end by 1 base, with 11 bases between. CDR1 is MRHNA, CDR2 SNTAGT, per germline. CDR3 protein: CASSANGLSGANVLTF. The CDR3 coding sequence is TGTGCCAGCAGTGCAAACGGGTTGTCTGGGGCCAACGTCCTGACTTTC.

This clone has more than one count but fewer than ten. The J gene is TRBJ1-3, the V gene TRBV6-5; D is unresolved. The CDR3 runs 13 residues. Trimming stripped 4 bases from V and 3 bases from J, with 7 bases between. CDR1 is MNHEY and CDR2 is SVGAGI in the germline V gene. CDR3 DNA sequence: TGTGCCAGCAGTTTAGGGTATGGAAACACCATATATTTT. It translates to CASSLGYGNTIYF.

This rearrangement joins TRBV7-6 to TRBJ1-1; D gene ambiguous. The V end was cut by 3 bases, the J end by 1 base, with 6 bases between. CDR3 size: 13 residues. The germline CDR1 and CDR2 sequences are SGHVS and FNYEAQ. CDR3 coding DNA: TGTGCCAGCAGCTTTGGGAAGAACACTGAAGCTTTCTTT. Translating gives CASSFGKNTEAFF.

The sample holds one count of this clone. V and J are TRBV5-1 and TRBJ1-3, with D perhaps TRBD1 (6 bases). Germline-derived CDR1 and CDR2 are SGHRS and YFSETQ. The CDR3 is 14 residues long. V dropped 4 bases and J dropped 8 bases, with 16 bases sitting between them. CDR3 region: CASSPIGQWDTIYF. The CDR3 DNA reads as TGCGCCAGCAGCCCCATAGGACAGTGGGACACCATATATTTT.

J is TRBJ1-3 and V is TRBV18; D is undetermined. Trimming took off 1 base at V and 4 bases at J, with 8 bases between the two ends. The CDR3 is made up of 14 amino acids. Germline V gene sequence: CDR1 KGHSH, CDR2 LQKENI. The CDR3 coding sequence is TGTGCCAGCTCACCACTCCGAGGGGGAAACACCATATATTTT. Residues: CASSPLRGGNTIYF.

For the CDR3, the DNA is TGCGCCAGCAGCCTTACCGGGACCCCGTACCAAGAGACCCAGTACTTC. This sequence encodes CASSLTGTPYQETQYF. The chain has TRBV5-1 and TRBJ2-5; D might be TRBD1 or TRBD2, each matching 5 bases. This CDR3 has 16 amino acids. The V end lost 4 bases, the J end lost 0 bases, and 16 bases lay between the germline ends. Per germline, CDR1 SGHRS and CDR2 YFSETQ.

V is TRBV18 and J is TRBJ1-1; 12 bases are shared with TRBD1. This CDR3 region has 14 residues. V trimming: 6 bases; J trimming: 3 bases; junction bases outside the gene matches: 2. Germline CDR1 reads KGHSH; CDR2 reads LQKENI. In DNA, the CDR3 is TGTGCCAGCTCGGGACAGGGGGCCGACACTGAAGCTTTCTTT. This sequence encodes CASSGQGADTEAFF.

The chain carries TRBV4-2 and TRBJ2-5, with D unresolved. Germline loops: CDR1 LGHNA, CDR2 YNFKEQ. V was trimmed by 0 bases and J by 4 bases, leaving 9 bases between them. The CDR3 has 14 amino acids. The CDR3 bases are TGTGCCAGCAGCCAAGATCAGTACCGAGAGACCCAGTACTTC. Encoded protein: CASSQDQYRETQYF.

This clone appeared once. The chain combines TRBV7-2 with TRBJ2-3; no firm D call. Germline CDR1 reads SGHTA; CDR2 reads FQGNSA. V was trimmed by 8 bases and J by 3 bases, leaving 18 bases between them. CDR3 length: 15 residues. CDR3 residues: CASASVNLGTDTQYF. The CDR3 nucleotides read TGTGCCAGCGCCTCTGTCAACCTAGGAACAGATACGCAGTATTTT.

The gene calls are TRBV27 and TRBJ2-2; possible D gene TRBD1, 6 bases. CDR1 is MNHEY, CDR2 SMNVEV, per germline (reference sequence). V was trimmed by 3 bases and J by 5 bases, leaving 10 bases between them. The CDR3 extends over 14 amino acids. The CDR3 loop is CASSFTGLTGELFF. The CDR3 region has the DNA TGTGCCAGCAGTTTTACAGGGCTAACCGGGGAGCTGTTTTTT.

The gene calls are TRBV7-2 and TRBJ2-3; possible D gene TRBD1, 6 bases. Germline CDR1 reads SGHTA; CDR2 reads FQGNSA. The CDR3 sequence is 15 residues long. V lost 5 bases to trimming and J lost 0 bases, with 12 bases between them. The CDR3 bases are TGTGCCAGCAGCAAAACCGGGACAAGCACAGATACGCAGTATTTT. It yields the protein CASSKTGTSTDTQYF.

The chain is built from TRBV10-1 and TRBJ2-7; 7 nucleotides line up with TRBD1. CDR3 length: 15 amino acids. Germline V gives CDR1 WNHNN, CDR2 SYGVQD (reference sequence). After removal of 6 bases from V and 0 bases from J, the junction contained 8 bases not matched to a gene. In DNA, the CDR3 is TGCGCCAGCAGCCCGAGGGGGCAAAGCTCCTACGAGCAGTACTTC. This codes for CASSPRGQSSYEQYF.

The CDR3 DNA follows: TGCAGCGTTGAGAGGCAGGGAAACACTGAAGCTTTCTTT. It specifies CSVERQGNTEAFF. V is TRBV29-1 and J is TRBJ1-1; a weak D match, TRBD1 (5 bases). Germline-derived CDR1 and CDR2 are SQVTM and ANQGSEA. This CDR3 spans 13 amino acids. V was trimmed by 3 bases and J by 2 bases, leaving 10 bases between them.

CDR3 amino acids: CASSESGHGMDTQYF. CDR3 in DNA: TGCGCCAGCAGTGAGTCGGGGCATGGGATGGATACGCAGTATTTT. The V gene is TRBV10-1, the J gene TRBJ2-3, with D perhaps TRBD1 (5 bases). This CDR3 spans 15 amino acids. From germline, CDR1 is WNHNN and CDR2 SYGVQD (reference sequence). V was shortened by 0 bases and J by 6 bases, with 13 bases between the two germline ends.

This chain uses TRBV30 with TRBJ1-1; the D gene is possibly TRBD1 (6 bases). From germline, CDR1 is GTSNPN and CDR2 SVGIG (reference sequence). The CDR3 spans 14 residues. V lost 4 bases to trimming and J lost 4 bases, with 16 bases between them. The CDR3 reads CAWNGAGVGTEAFF. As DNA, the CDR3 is TGTGCCTGGAATGGGGCAGGGGTAGGCACTGAAGCTTTCTTT.

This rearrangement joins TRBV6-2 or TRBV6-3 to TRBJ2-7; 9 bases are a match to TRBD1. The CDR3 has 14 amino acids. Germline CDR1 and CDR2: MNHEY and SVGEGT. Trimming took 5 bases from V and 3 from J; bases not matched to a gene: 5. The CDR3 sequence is CASSRAGQGYEQYF. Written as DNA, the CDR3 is TGTGCCAGCAGTCGCGCGGGACAGGGCTACGAGCAGTACTTC.

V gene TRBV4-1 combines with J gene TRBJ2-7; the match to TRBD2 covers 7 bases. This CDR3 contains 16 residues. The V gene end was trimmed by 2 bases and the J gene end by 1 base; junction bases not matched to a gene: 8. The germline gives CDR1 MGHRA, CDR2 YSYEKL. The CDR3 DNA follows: TGCGCCAGCAGCCAAAGACTAGCTTCAGGGTCCTACGAGCAGTACTTC. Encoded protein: CASSQRLASGSYEQYF.

CDR3 coding DNA: TGTGCCACCAGCAGGCGGACGGCTAGCACAGATACGCAGTATTTT. Protein product: CATSRRTASTDTQYF. The V gene is TRBV15, the J gene TRBJ2-3; D gene unclear. Trimming took off 3 bases at V and 0 bases at J, with 10 bases between the two ends. CDR3 length equals 15 residues. Germline loops: CDR1 LNHNV, CDR2 YYDKDF (reference sequence).

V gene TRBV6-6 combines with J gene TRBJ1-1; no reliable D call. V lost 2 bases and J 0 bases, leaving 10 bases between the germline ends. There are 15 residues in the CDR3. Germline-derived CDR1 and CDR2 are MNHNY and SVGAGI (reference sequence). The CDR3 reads CASSYGRTMNTEAFF. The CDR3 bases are TGTGCCAGCAGTTACGGCAGAACTATGAACACTGAAGCTTTCTTT.

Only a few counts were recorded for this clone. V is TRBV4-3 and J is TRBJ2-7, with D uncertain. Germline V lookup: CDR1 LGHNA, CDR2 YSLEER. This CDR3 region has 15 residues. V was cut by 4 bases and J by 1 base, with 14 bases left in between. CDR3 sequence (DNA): TGCGCCAGCAGCCCATCCATCGGCAGTTCCTACGAGCAGTACTTC. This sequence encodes CASSPSIGSSYEQYF.

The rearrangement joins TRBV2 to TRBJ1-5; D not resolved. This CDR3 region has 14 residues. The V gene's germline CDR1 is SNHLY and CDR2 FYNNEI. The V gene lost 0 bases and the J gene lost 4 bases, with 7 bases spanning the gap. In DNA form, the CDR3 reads TGTGCCAGCAGTGAAGCACACGGGAATCAGCCCCAGCATTTT. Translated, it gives CASSEAHGNQPQHF.

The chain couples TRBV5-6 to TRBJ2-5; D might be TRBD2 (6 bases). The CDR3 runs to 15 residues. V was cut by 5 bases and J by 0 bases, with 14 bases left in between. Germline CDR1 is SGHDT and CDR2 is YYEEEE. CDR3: CASSPFGGYQETQYF. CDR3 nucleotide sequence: TGTGCCAGCAGTCCCTTTGGGGGGTACCAAGAGACCCAGTACTTC.